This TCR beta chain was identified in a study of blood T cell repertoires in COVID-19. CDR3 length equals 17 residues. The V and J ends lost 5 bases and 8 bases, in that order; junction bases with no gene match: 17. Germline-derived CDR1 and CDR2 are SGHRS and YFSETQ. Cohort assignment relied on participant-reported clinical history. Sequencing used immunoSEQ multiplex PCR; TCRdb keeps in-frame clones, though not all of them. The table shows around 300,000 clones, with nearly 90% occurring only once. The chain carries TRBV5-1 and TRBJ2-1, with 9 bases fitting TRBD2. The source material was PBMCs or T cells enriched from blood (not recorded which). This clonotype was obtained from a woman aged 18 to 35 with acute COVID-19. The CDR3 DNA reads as TGCGCCAGCAGGGAGAAGACTAGCGGTTACCTCAAAGATGAGCAGTTCTTC. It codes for CASREKTSGYLKDEQFF.